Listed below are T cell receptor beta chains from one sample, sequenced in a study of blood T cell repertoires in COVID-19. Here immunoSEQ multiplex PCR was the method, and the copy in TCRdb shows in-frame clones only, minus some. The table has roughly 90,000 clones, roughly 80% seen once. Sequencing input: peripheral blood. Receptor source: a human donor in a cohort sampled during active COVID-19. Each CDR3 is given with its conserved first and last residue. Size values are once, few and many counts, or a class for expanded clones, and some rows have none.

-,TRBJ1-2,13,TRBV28,CASSQGQFYGYTF
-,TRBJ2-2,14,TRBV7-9,CASSRQENTGELFF
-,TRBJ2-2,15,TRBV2,CASSYSGRGTGELFF
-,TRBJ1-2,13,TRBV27,CATQTVPGGGYTF
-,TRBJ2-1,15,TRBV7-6,CASSQAGLPDNEQFF
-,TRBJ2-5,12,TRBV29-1,CSVGQNQETQYF
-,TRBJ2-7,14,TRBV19,CASSISSGPYEQYF
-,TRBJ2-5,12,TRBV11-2,CASSSGGETQYF
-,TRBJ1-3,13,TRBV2,CASTGQGVYTIYF
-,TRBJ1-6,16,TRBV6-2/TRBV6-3,CASSLPRTGLTSPLHF
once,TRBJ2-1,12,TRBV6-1,CASSEAGTSTFF
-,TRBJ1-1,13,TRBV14,CASSPSRVIEAFF
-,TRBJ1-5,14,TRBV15,CATGRFDGNQPQHF
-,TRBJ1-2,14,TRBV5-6,CASSFGLPGHGYTF
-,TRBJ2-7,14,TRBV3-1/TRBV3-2,CASSPLRGGYEQYF
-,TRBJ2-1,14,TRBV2,CASSMLGGRIEQFF
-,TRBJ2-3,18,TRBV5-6,CASSPGHLAGVNTDTQYF
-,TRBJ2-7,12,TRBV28,CASSLNRYEQYF
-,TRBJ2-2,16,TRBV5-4,CASSLGTVVNTGELFF
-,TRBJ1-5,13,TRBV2,CASSPQENQPQHF
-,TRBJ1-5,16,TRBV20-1,CSASIPQGYSNQPQHF
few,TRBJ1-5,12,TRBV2,CASKGTDQPQHF
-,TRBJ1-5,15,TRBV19,CASSIGQANNQPQHF
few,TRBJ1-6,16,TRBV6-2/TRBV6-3,CASSSLHGQGNSPLHF
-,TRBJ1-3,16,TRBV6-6,CASSYSAGLSGNTIYF
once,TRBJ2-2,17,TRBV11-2,CASSFRVGLAATGELFF
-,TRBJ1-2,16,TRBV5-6,CASSSDQTRTFYGYTF
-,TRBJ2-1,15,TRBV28,CASSLWSQGSNEQFF
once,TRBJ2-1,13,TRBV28,CASSSGGASVQFF
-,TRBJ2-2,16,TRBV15,CATSGYSNANTGELFF
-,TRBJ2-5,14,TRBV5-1,CASSLAAYQETQYF
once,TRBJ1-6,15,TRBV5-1,CASSLASGGGSPLHF
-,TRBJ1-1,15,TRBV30,CAWSVRGTGGTEAFF
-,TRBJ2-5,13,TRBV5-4,CASSLKLEETQYF
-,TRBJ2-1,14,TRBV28,CASSYEGYYNEQFF
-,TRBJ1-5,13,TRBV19,CASSMRGGQPQHF
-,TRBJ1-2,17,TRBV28,CASRPTINRDRDYGYTF
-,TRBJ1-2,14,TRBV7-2,CASSLETGYYGYTF
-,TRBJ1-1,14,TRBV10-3,CAISAEGADTEAFF
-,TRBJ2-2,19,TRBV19,CASSMWDRGLTLNTGELFF
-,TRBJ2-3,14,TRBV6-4,CASRRTGGTDTQYF
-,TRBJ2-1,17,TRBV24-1,CATSDPGTSGGYGKQFF
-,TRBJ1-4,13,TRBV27,CASRGTLNEKLFF
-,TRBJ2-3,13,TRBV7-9,CASSLASADTQYF
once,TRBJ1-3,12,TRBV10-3,CAISSMGNTIYF
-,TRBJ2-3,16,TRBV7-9,CASSLLTARTTDTQYF
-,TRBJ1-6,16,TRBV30,CAWSAYRTGGNSPLHF
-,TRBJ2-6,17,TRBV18,CASSPAGGARGANVLTF